A selection of T cell receptor beta chains follows, all from one sample in a study of blood T cell repertoires in COVID-19. Produced via immunoSEQ multiplex PCR; TCRdb's table is partial and in-frame only. Of around 250,000 clones listed, around 86% were seen once; the top ten hold about 12%. The sequenced sample consisted of peripheral blood. The receptor source for this set is an elderly man with acute or convalescent COVID-19. CDR3s include the opening cysteine and the closing phenylalanine or tryptophan. Expanded clones are given a class, and other clones once, few, many or no size at all.

j_call clone_size v_call cdr3_aa
TRBJ2-3 - TRBV4-2 CASSQNRGSTDTQYF
TRBJ1-1 once TRBV20-1 CSARDEATFF
TRBJ2-1 - TRBV11-3 CASSLHGQGAREQFF
TRBJ2-1 - TRBV7-9 CASSPPGGRVVNEQFF
TRBJ1-6 few TRBV27 CASSSVDGGPNSPLHF
TRBJ1-1 - TRBV6-5 CASSWGLQLSTEAFF
TRBJ1-5 - TRBV27 CASRDREHQPQHF
TRBJ1-4 - TRBV15 CATSRDLRQGTNEKLFF
TRBJ1-5 - TRBV18 CASSPAGTGNNQPQHF
TRBJ2-2 - TRBV6-2/TRBV6-3 CASSYRGNGELFF
TRBJ2-7 - TRBV19 CASNTGTGGYEQYF
TRBJ2-5 once TRBV11-2 CASSLSLGAIETQYF
TRBJ2-3 once TRBV7-2 CASSLLAGGPTDTQYF
TRBJ1-2 - TRBV19 CASSEDRVRGYTF
TRBJ1-5 - TRBV18 CASSPAGSGQPQHF
TRBJ1-6 - TRBV3-1/TRBV3-2 CASSQVTGNSPLHF
TRBJ1-1 - TRBV21-1 CASSTYGTGPEAFF
TRBJ1-5 - TRBV11-2 CASSLVPSNQPQHF
TRBJ1-1 - TRBV19 CASSIGRDRAEAFF
TRBJ1-4 - TRBV10-3 CAISDSGQGGEKLFF
TRBJ1-5 - TRBV6-2/TRBV6-3 CASSYAGGNQPQHF
TRBJ1-2 - TRBV19 CASTKGGLSGYTF
TRBJ2-5 - TRBV7-7 CASSASGWSGETQYF
TRBJ1-5 - TRBV7-9 CASSLGSSQPQHF
TRBJ2-7 once TRBV3-1/TRBV3-2 CASSQQGLEQYF
TRBJ1-5 - TRBV19 CASSTSGSLQPQHF
TRBJ2-2 - TRBV7-9 CASSLGGAPGELFF
TRBJ1-4 - TRBV4-1 CASSPRGTGNEKLFF
TRBJ1-1 - TRBV5-4 CASSLDSSLGTEAFF
TRBJ2-7 - TRBV10-3 CAISDSGGAREQYF
TRBJ1-1 - TRBV7-8 CASSLGRNTEAFF
TRBJ1-5 - TRBV18 CASSPPAGDQPQHF
TRBJ1-5 once TRBV7-2 CASSRDRGNQPQHF
TRBJ2-7 - TRBV18 CASSPGLAGGLEQYF
TRBJ2-5 - TRBV7-2 CASSLAHRTSWETQYF
TRBJ2-3 once TRBV28 CASSLSAGGTDTQYF
TRBJ1-2 - TRBV27 CASSLSGANYGYTF
TRBJ1-5 - TRBV28 CASRNTWGGTSNQPQHF
TRBJ2-7 - TRBV24-1 CATSEGQGRYEQYF
TRBJ2-7 - TRBV5-4 CASSLPGGRVGGEQYF
TRBJ1-3 - TRBV4-1 CASSQERTGVEVYTIYF
TRBJ2-2 - TRBV7-2 CASAMGRQGYTGELFF
TRBJ1-2 once TRBV24-1 CATSDPGTGYGYTF
TRBJ2-2 few TRBV2 CASKSSGYGGELFF
TRBJ2-7 - TRBV11-3 CAGKAGEQYF
TRBJ1-1 - TRBV28 CASSLLFAGATEAFF
TRBJ1-5 - TRBV6-2/TRBV6-3 CASSYTRQGNQPQHF
TRBJ2-7 few TRBV27 CASSLGTSASYEQYF
TRBJ2-2 - TRBV28 CASSFRVGELFF
TRBJ1-3 - TRBV7-2 CASSLVGGGSGNTIYF
TRBJ1-2 few TRBV6-5 CASSGSGQGIGYTF
TRBJ1-1 once TRBV28 CASSLPRGGLNTEAFF
TRBJ2-1 - TRBV9 CASSGSLLGEQFF
TRBJ2-7 - TRBV28 CASSSILAGPPYEQYF
TRBJ2-7 once TRBV6-6 CASSSRDYYEQYF
TRBJ2-3 - TRBV10-3 CAISGQSDTQYF
TRBJ1-6 - TRBV7-8 CASSAGGINSPLHF
TRBJ1-4 - TRBV28 CASSLWGSQGANEKLFF
TRBJ1-2 many TRBV28 CASSPRYLRDKSNYGYTF